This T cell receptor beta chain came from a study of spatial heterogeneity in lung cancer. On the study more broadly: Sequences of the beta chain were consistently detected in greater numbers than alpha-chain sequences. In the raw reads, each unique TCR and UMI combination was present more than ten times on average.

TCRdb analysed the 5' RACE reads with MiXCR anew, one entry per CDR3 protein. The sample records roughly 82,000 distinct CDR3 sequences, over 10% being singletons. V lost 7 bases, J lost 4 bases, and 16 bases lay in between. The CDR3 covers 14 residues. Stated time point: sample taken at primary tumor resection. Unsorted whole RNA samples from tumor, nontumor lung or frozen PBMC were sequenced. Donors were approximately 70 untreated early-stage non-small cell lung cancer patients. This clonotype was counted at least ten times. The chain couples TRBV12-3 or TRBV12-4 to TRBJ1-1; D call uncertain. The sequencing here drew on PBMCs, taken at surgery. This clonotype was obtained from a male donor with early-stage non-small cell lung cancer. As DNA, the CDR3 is TGTGCCAGCACTGACAACTTCGGGGTCACTGAAGCTTTCTTT. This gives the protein CASTDNFGVTEAFF.